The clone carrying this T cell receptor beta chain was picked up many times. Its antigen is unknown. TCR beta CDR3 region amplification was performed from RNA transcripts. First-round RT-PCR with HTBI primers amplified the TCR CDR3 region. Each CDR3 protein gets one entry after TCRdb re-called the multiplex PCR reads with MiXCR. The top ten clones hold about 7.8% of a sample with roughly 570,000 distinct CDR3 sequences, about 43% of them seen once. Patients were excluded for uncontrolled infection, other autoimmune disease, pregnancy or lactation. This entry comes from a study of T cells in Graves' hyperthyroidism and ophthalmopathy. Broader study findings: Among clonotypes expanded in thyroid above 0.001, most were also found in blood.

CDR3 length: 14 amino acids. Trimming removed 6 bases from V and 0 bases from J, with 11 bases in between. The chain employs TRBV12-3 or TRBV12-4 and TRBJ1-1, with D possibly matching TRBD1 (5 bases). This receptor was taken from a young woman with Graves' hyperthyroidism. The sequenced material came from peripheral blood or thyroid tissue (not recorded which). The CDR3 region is CASRRSTVNTEAFF. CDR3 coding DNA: TGTGCCAGCAGGAGGTCGACAGTGAACACTGAAGCTTTCTTT.